Only a few counts were recorded for the clone carrying this TCR beta chain. Its antigen is not known. These data originate in a study of T-cell memory formation after mild COVID-19. Whole-study results and caveats: Pre-infection memory harbored some responding clones, suggesting cross-reactive memory joined.

Germline loops: CDR1 MNHNS, CDR2 SASEGT. The CDR3 covers 13 residues. V lost 2 bases and J lost 7, with 12 bases in between. 5'RACE primed from the constant segment yielded TCR alpha and TCR beta cDNA libraries bearing sample barcodes and UMIs. MiXCR, run by TCRdb on the 5' RACE reads, gives a single entry per CDR3 protein. The repertoire has 100,000 to 130,000 distinct CDR3 sequences, roughly a sixth of them found once; the top ten carry approximately 5.5%. The gene calls are TRBV6-1 and TRBJ2-7, with D tentatively TRBD2 (6 bases). Sequenced material: PBMCs or a T cell subset sorted from them (not recorded which). This receptor was taken from a man aged 18 to 29 who had mild COVID-19 (a few samples of this study predate the infection). Cell type and time point are not known. CDR3 protein: CASSEWGDGEQYF. CDR3 nucleotides: TGTGCCAGCAGTGAATGGGGGGACGGGGAGCAGTACTTC.